The rows below give T cell receptor beta chains drawn from one sample of a study of neurological immune-mediated disorders. Each CDR3 protein gets one entry after TCRdb re-called the 5' RACE reads with MiXCR. This table holds 40,000 to 45,000 distinct CDR3 sequences, about 12% found once. Specimen: PBMCs. These receptors originate from a female donor in good health. Both conserved end residues are part of each CDR3. D genes are given only for firm matches. Clone size appears in some rows only: once, few, many, or a class for an expanded clone.

cdr3_aa	cdr3_nt	d_call	clone_size	v_call	j_call
CASSYLTGGRGNEQFF	TGTGCCAGCAGCTACCTGACAGGGGGTAGAGGGAATGAGCAGTTCTTC	TRBD1	many	TRBV7-9	TRBJ2-1
CASSKGDLQETQYF	TGCGCCAGCAGCAAAGGGGATCTCCAAGAGACCCAGTACTTC	.	many	TRBV5-1	TRBJ2-5
CASSVKQTSTDTQYF	TGTGCCAGCAGCGTAAAACAAACTAGCACAGATACGCAGTATTTT	.	many	TRBV9	TRBJ2-3
CASTSGPNTGELFF	TGTGCCAGCACCTCGGGACCCAACACCGGGGAGCTGTTTTTT	.	many	TRBV7-3	TRBJ2-2
CASSLGDGSYEQYF	TGTGCCAGCAGCTTAGGGGACGGGTCCTACGAGCAGTACTTC	.	.	TRBV7-6	TRBJ2-7
CASSNNPGLNYGYTF	TGTGCCAGCAGCAACAACCCGGGACTGAACTATGGCTACACCTTC	.	many	TRBV5-5	TRBJ1-2
CASSDALYNEQFF	TGTGCCAGCAGCGACGCTCTGTACAATGAGCAGTTCTTC	.	many	TRBV7-9	TRBJ2-1
CASSHWGPKQETQYF	TGTGCCAGCAGCCATTGGGGGCCGAAACAAGAGACCCAGTACTTC	.	medium-sized	TRBV12-3/TRBV12-4	TRBJ2-5
CASSVGIGQGTEAFF	TGTGCCAGCAGCGTAGGAATTGGACAGGGAACTGAAGCTTTCTTT	TRBD1	many	TRBV9	TRBJ1-1
CASSLTGTHSGANVLTF	TGTGCCAGCAGCTTGACAGGGACCCACTCTGGGGCCAACGTCCTGACTTTC	TRBD1	.	TRBV12-3/TRBV12-4	TRBJ2-6
CASNPSRGVYNEQFF	TGTGCCAGCAACCCATCTCGGGGAGTCTACAATGAGCAGTTCTTC	.	many	TRBV27	TRBJ2-1
CASSATPVTSGNTGELFF	TGTGCCAGCAGCGCGACGCCGGTGACTAGCGGGAACACCGGGGAGCTGTTTTTT	TRBD2	.	TRBV3-1	TRBJ2-2
CASSPPGQGITYEQYF	TGTGCCAGCAGTCCCCCCGGACAGGGGATTACCTACGAGCAGTACTTC	TRBD1	many	TRBV28	TRBJ2-7
CASSLGLYSGNTIYF	TGTGCCAGCAGCTTGGGGCTGTACTCTGGAAACACCATATATTTT	.	many	TRBV5-6	TRBJ1-3
CSVDRDWGNYGYTF	TGCAGCGTTGATCGGGATTGGGGCAATTATGGCTACACCTTC	.	many	TRBV29-1	TRBJ1-2
CASSLERFSYNEQFF	TGTGCCAGCAGCTTAGAGAGGTTCTCCTACAATGAGCAGTTCTTC	.	many	TRBV11-2	TRBJ2-1
CASSSRDRELVYGYTF	TGTGCCAGCAGTTCCCGGGACAGGGAACTGGTCTATGGCTACACCTTC	TRBD1	many	TRBV12-3/TRBV12-4	TRBJ1-2
CATSRAKAGGRTDTQYF	TGTGCCACCAGCAGAGCGAAGGCGGGGGGCCGCACAGATACGCAGTATTTT	TRBD2	many	TRBV15	TRBJ2-3
CATSPGVGNIQYF	TGTGCCACATCCCCGGGAGTGGGGAACATTCAGTACTTC	.	many	TRBV12-3/TRBV12-4	TRBJ2-4
CASSGTGISYEQYF	TGCGCCAGCTCCGGGACAGGGATCTCCTACGAGCAGTACTTC	TRBD1	many	TRBV5-1	TRBJ2-7
CASSLGPGAHEQYF	TGCGCCAGCAGCTTGGGACCGGGAGCCCACGAGCAGTACTTC	.	many	TRBV5-1	TRBJ2-7
CASSYGQGGTEAFF	TGTGCCAGCAGTTACGGACAGGGGGGGACTGAAGCTTTCTTT	TRBD1	many	TRBV6-5	TRBJ1-1
CASSATSGSRSEQFF	TGTGCCAGCAGTGCGACTAGCGGGAGTCGGAGTGAGCAGTTCTTC	TRBD2	many	TRBV2	TRBJ2-1
CASSYSMSGAGAYEQYF	TGTGCCAGCAGTTACTCGATGTCCGGGGCCGGAGCCTACGAGCAGTACTTC	.	.	TRBV6-5	TRBJ2-7
CAISESTPATQYF	TGTGCCATCAGTGAGTCTACCCCGGCTACGCAGTATTTT	.	many	TRBV10-3	TRBJ2-3
CASRLGGGWGQETQYF	TGCGCCAGCAGATTAGGAGGGGGATGGGGGCAAGAGACCCAGTACTTC	.	many	TRBV5-1	TRBJ2-5
CASSLTALTYNEQFF	TGTGCCAGCAGCTTAACAGCCCTAACCTACAATGAGCAGTTCTTC	.	many	TRBV7-3	TRBJ2-1
CASNRGGGENTIYF	TGTGCCAGCAACCGAGGGGGGGGGGAAAACACCATATATTTT	.	many	TRBV9	TRBJ1-3
CASSTAASGGYEQYF	TGTGCCAGCAGCACCGCGGCTAGCGGGGGCTACGAGCAGTACTTC	TRBD2	.	TRBV3-1	TRBJ2-7
CASTPGGSGFSYEQYF	TGTGCCAGCACCCCAGGGGGTAGCGGGTTCTCCTACGAGCAGTACTTC	.	many	TRBV6-2/TRBV6-3	TRBJ2-7
CASSPTDEYSGSYGYTF	TGTGCCAGCAGTCCGACCGACGAATATTCGGGGTCCTATGGCTACACCTTC	.	many	TRBV6-5	TRBJ1-2
CASSLLETDTQYF	TGTGCCAGCTCACTTCTTGAGACAGATACGCAGTATTTT	.	many	TRBV18	TRBJ2-3
CASSLPTATDTQYF	TGCGCCAGCAGCTTGCCGACAGCCACAGATACGCAGTATTTT	.	many	TRBV5-1	TRBJ2-3
CASSFGGTSSYEQYF	TGCGCCAGCAGCTTTGGGGGGACGTCCTCCTACGAGCAGTACTTC	.	many	TRBV5-1	TRBJ2-7
CAISVTSGGTGELFF	TGTGCCATCTCTGTGACTAGCGGGGGAACCGGGGAGCTGTTTTTT	TRBD2	many	TRBV10-3	TRBJ2-2
CASSEDPVSGNQPQHF	TGTGCCAGCAGTGAAGACCCGGTAAGCGGCAATCAGCCCCAGCATTTT	.	many	TRBV2	TRBJ1-5
CASSEPGGSEQFF	TGTGCCAGCAGTGAACCAGGAGGAAGTGAGCAGTTCTTC	.	many	TRBV25-1	TRBJ2-1
CASTRDRGQWYF	TGTGCCAGCACCCGGGACAGGGGACAGTGGTACTTC	TRBD1	many	TRBV12-3/TRBV12-4	TRBJ2-4
CATSRGGLAKVNEQFF	TGTGCCACCAGCAGAGGGGGGCTAGCCAAGGTGAATGAGCAGTTCTTC	.	many	TRBV15	TRBJ2-1
CASSLEDGTDTQYF	TGCGCCAGCAGCCTCGAGGATGGCACAGATACGCAGTATTTT	.	.	TRBV5-1	TRBJ2-3
CASSLGAGYYNEQFF	TGCGCCAGCAGCTTGGGAGCGGGGTACTACAATGAGCAGTTCTTC	TRBD2	many	TRBV5-1	TRBJ2-1
CASSVQGSLSGANVLTF	TGTGCCAGCAGCGTACAGGGGTCCCTCTCTGGGGCCAACGTCCTGACTTTC	TRBD1	.	TRBV5-4	TRBJ2-6
CASSEERVRGTDTQYF	TGTGCCAGCAGTGAAGAGAGAGTCCGGGGCACAGATACGCAGTATTTT	.	many	TRBV2	TRBJ2-3
CVNSPGNTEAFF	TGTGTCAACAGTCCAGGGAACACTGAAGCTTTCTTT	.	.	TRBV5-6	TRBJ1-1
CASSLSAGVSDTQYF	TGTGCCAGCAGTTTATCGGCGGGAGTTTCAGATACGCAGTATTTT	TRBD2	many	TRBV27	TRBJ2-3
CASSQGGRALGGYTF	TGTGCCAGCAGCCAGGGAGGGAGGGCCTTGGGAGGCTACACCTTC	.	many	TRBV28	TRBJ1-2
CSVDPGDTQYF	TGCAGCGTTGACCCCGGGGATACGCAGTATTTT	.	many	TRBV29-1	TRBJ2-3
CASSLQWTWGRENNEQFF	TGTGCCAGCAGCTTGCAGTGGACCTGGGGTAGGGAAAACAATGAGCAGTTCTTC	.	once	TRBV5-6	TRBJ2-1